This T cell receptor beta chain was identified during a study of long-term antiretroviral therapy in people with HIV. Broader study findings: From the mid-2000s to the late 2010s, blood was obtained, possibly while participants received older ART regimens. Pre-ART expanded TRB clones stayed dominant throughout, though often decreasing after ART.

Worth noting for this clone: The antigen remains undetermined.

It was version v3.0 of the immunoSEQ assay that was run at survey level. Produced via immunoSEQ multiplex PCR; TCRdb's table is partial and in-frame only. The sample records 10,000 to 15,000 clones, about 80% being singletons. This CDR3 comprises 14 residues. Germline CDR1 SNHLY, CDR2 FYNNEI. V was clipped by 3 bases and J by 7 bases, with 12 bases between them. The chain carries TRBV2 and TRBJ2-2; a weak D match, TRBD1 (6 bases). This specimen consisted of unsorted PBMCs, obtained 1.3 years after starting antiretroviral therapy. The TCR originated in a woman between 18 and 29 years old with HIV. CDR3 nucleotides: TGTGCCAGCAGTGACAGGACAGCGAGCGGGGAGCTGTTTTTT. Amino acids: CASSDRTASGELFF.